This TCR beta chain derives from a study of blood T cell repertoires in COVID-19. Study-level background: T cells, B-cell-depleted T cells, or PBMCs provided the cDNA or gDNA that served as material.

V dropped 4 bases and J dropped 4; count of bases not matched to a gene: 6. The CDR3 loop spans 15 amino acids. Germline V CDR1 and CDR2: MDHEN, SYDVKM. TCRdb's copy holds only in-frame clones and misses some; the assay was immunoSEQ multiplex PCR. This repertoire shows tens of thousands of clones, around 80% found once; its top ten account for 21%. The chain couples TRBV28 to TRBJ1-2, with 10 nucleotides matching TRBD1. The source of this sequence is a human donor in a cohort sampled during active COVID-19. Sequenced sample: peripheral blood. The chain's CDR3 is CASSSGTGARYGYTF. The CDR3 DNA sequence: TGTGCCAGCAGTTCCGGGACAGGGGCGCGCTATGGCTACACCTTC.